This entry lists 12 T cell receptor beta chains sequenced from one sample in a study of CD8 T cells in ankylosing spondylitis. TCRdb itself ran the 5' RACE reads through MiXCR, one entry per CDR3 protein. This repertoire shows around 23,000 distinct CDR3 sequences, about 15% found once; its top ten account for 25% to 30%. The sample was blood. The receptor source for this set is a male donor with ankylosing spondylitis or in good health (not recorded which).

There are a few counts of this clonotype. The V and J genes are TRBV15 and TRBJ1-1; D is perhaps TRBD1 (5 bases). V lost 4 bases and J 5 bases, leaving 11 bases between the germline ends. The CDR3 consists of 13 residues. Germline CDR1 reads LNHNV; CDR2 reads YYDKDF (reference sequence). The CDR3 reads CATSKKQATEAFF. DNA of the CDR3: TGTGCCACCAGCAAAAAACAGGCAACTGAAGCTTTCTTT.

The chain joins TRBV11-2 to TRBJ2-2; no reliable D call. CDR3 length: 11 residues. Trimming left V 4 bases short and J 6 bases short, with 3 bases between. CDR1 is SGHAT, CDR2 FQNNGV, per germline. The CDR3 nucleotides are TGTGCCAGCAGCTCAGCCGGGGAGCTGTTTTTT. It yields the protein CASSSAGELFF.

The chain combines TRBV11-1 with TRBJ2-5, with 7 bases that match TRBD2. Per germline, CDR1 SGHAT and CDR2 FQDESV (reference sequence). Losses at the gene ends were 0 bases for V and 2 bases for J; bases not matched to a gene: 6. The CDR3 sequence is 16 residues long. The CDR3 protein is CASSLAMASGQETQYF. The CDR3 DNA reads TGTGCCAGCAGCTTAGCGATGGCTAGCGGACAAGAGACCCAGTACTTC.

The genes are TRBV7-2 and TRBJ1-1; maybe TRBD1 (6 bases). This CDR3 is built from 14 residues. Trimming cost V 5 bases and J 7 bases, with 17 bases left between them. Germline V gives CDR1 SGHTA, CDR2 FQGNSA. The CDR3 bases are TGTGCCAGCAGCCTAACAGGGACTTGGGGTGAAGCTTTCTTT. It translates to CASSLTGTWGEAFF.

Many counts were recorded for this clonotype. V is TRBV20-1 and J is TRBJ2-3, with TRBD2 identical over 9 bases. The CDR3 length is 14 residues. After removal of 6 bases from V and 3 bases from J, the junction contained 7 bases not matched to a gene. Germline CDR1 and CDR2: DFQATT and SNEGSKA (reference sequence). The CDR3 DNA follows: TGCAGTGCGAGAAGGCTAGCGGGAACAGATACGCAGTATTTT. It is translated as CSARRLAGTDTQYF.

The chain couples TRBV10-3 to TRBJ1-1; possibly TRBD1 for D (5 bases). CDR1 and CDR2 (germline): ENHRY, SYGVKD. This CDR3 has 15 residues. Trimming shortened V by 6 bases and J by 2 bases, and 16 bases separated the two germline ends. The CDR3: CAISSGQGKNTEAFF. In DNA, the CDR3 is TGTGCCATCAGCTCCGGGCAGGGAAAAAACACTGAAGCTTTCTTT.

The chain recombines TRBV5-1 with TRBJ2-3, with D unclear. CDR1 and CDR2 (germline): SGHRS, YFSETQ. The ends were cut back, 0 bases at V and 0 bases at J, with 8 bases in the middle. The CDR3 is 15 amino acids. CDR3 protein: CASSLGLRSTDTQYF. In nucleotides, the CDR3 is TGCGCCAGCAGCTTGGGCCTCCGGAGCACAGATACGCAGTATTTT.

The genes are TRBV27 and TRBJ1-4; 8 bases align to TRBD1. Looked up from germline, CDR1 is MNHEY and CDR2 is SMNVEV (reference sequence). V lost 10 bases to trimming and J lost 17 bases; unmatched junction nucleotides: 24. The CDR3 spans 15 residues. The DNA of the CDR3 is TGTGCCATCCCCCAGGGACAGGACTCCCCGGGAGGCTGTTTTTTT. The encoded protein is CAIPQGQDSPGGCFF.

This clonotype was seen only a few times. This chain uses TRBV20-1 with TRBJ2-5; D gene uncertain. V was clipped by 3 bases and J by 1 base, with 12 bases between them. The CDR3 spans 14 residues. Germline V gives CDR1 DFQATT, CDR2 SNEGSKA (reference sequence). CDR3 coding DNA: TGCAGTGCTAGGGTTGGGCACAGCCAAGAGACCCAGTACTTC. It encodes CSARVGHSQETQYF.

This clonotype was counted only a few times. This rearrangement joins TRBV7-3 to TRBJ2-1; no firm D call. Germline values: CDR1 SGHTA, CDR2 FQGTGA. CDR3 length: 15 residues. V gave up 2 bases and J gave up 8 bases, with 16 bases separating them. This chain's CDR3 is CASSLSGQPPDEQFF. The CDR3 nucleotides are TGTGCCAGCAGCTTATCCGGGCAACCCCCGGATGAGCAGTTCTTC.

V usage is TRBV15 and J usage is TRBJ2-5; no clear D gene. The CDR3 consists of 13 residues. CDR1 is LNHNV, CDR2 YYDKDF, per germline (reference sequence). V dropped 0 bases and J dropped 5 bases, with 7 bases sitting between them. The CDR3 bases are TGTGCCACCAGCAGAGATATAGAGGAGACCCAGTACTTC. Amino acid sequence: CATSRDIEETQYF.

Ten or more counts support this clonotype. V gene TRBV5-1 combines with J gene TRBJ2-5; 9 nucleotides match TRBD1. The germline CDR1 and CDR2 sequences are SGHRS and YFSETQ. The CDR3 loop spans 13 amino acids. J gave up 5 bases and V 4 bases, and 3 bases lay outside the gene matches. The CDR3: CASSGTGRETQYF. The DNA of the CDR3 is TGCGCCAGCAGCGGGACAGGGAGGGAGACCCAGTACTTC. The whole variable domain, filled in from reference TRBV5-1 and TRBJ2-5, reads KAGVTQTPRYLIKTRGQQVTLSCSPISGHRSVSWYQQTPGQGLQFLFEYFSETQRNKGNFPGRFSGRQFSNSRSEMNVSTLELGDSALYLCASSGTGRETQYFGPGTRLLVL.